These T cell receptor beta chains were read from a single sample in a study of control samples from healthy donors and cancer patients. Repertoires were generated with immunoSEQ multiplex PCR, while TCRdb's copy carries only in-frame clones and drops some. The sample contains roughly 130,000 clones, 85% to 95% of which appear only once. Sample: blood. These TCRs come from a young man in good health. Each CDR3 is given without its conserved first and last residue.

CDR3 protein | J gene | V gene
ASSQESQVEETQY | TRBJ2-5 | TRBV3-1/TRBV3-2
ASTPGGQVSGNTIY | TRBJ1-3 | TRBV9
ASSSRQVNDGYT | TRBJ1-2 | TRBV7-6
ASSYYNSPNQPQH | TRBJ1-5 | TRBV6-5
ASSLLPGSKPWDQPQH | TRBJ1-5 | TRBV5-8
ASRNRDRGRMETQY | TRBJ2-5 | TRBV5-1
ASSWGKSGAETQY | TRBJ2-5 | TRBV13
ASSITGLAGQETQY | TRBJ2-5 | TRBV19
ASNEPVVGNSGANVLT | TRBJ2-6 | TRBV21-1
ASSSPPYGYT | TRBJ1-2 | TRBV6-2/TRBV6-3
ASSLDGQGNGYT | TRBJ1-2 | TRBV5-1
ASSPPGQANEKLF | TRBJ1-4 | TRBV18
ASSHPVTNTEAF | TRBJ1-1 | TRBV4-1
ASTTGANSPLH | TRBJ1-6 | TRBV27
ASSAGGNTEAF | TRBJ1-1 | TRBV5-1
ARSGNPGQGYEQY | TRBJ2-7 | TRBV5-3
ASSSGTVNTGELF | TRBJ2-2 | TRBV7-9
AWNSQGHYGYT | TRBJ1-2 | TRBV30
ATSPDRGGQPQH | TRBJ1-5 | TRBV15
ASNQGGETQY | TRBJ2-5 | TRBV11-2
ASSVEGWTANTGELF | TRBJ2-2 | TRBV9
ASSQKSRGLDQPQH | TRBJ1-5 | TRBV19
ASSGWTGSTYGYT | TRBJ1-2 | TRBV6-2/TRBV6-3
ASSVRQGNQPQH | TRBJ1-5 | TRBV2
ASSYSTGEETQY | TRBJ2-5 | TRBV6-6
ASRTGGGEQF | TRBJ2-1 | TRBV11-3
ASSKYPGQGIHEQY | TRBJ2-7 | TRBV4-1
ASSWTGNYGYT | TRBJ1-2 | TRBV5-1
ASSPGPTGAGNQPQH | TRBJ1-5 | TRBV9
ASSVPTEPGPGNTIY | TRBJ1-3 | TRBV10-2
SARGTADSNQPQH | TRBJ1-5 | TRBV20-1
ASSLGQFGNTIY | TRBJ1-3 | TRBV11-2
ASSLDRVGEKLF | TRBJ1-4 | TRBV5-6
ASSHVAGQETQY | TRBJ2-5 | TRBV7-9
ASSLSERGSNQPQH | TRBJ1-5 | TRBV5-1
ASSQEGRRSSYNEQF | TRBJ2-1 | TRBV4-1
ASSISGTGAYNEQF | TRBJ2-1 | TRBV19
ATGGRANYGYT | TRBJ1-2 | TRBV6-5
ASHKDGTRYYNEQF | TRBJ2-1 | TRBV7-3
ASSLTPRLALMETQY | TRBJ2-5 | TRBV27
ASSLSGTGGSYNEQF | TRBJ2-1 | TRBV7-9
ATSRGQEYDEQY | TRBJ2-7 | TRBV15
ASSSSSYNEQF | TRBJ2-1 | TRBV5-5
ASSQSGGYTEAF | TRBJ1-1 | TRBV4-1
ASSLPLVPHTDTQY | TRBJ2-3 | TRBV7-8
ASSPRSAGLTDTQY | TRBJ2-3 | TRBV7-3
ASRYKAGANVLT | TRBJ2-6 | TRBV5-4
ATSDPLAGAGDTQY | TRBJ2-3 | TRBV24-1
SASKVGQGAEKLF | TRBJ1-4 | TRBV20-1
AWSFGGGNQPQH | TRBJ1-5 | TRBV30
ASSPDRVNYGYT | TRBJ1-2 | TRBV14
ASQTDLNTEAF | TRBJ1-1 | TRBV30
ASSGGGNSPLH | TRBJ1-6 | TRBV10-2
ASSTRTAAYEQY | TRBJ2-7 | TRBV6-6
ASSEYSSYEQY | TRBJ2-7 | TRBV10-2
ATSRDITGELTNEKLF | TRBJ1-4 | TRBV15
ASSQERQGVYNEQF | TRBJ2-1 | TRBV4-1
ASNPMLTNEKLF | TRBJ1-4 | TRBV4-1
ASGFGGRIDGAF | TRBJ1-1 | TRBV12-5
ASSLETLYSNQPQH | TRBJ1-5 | TRBV19